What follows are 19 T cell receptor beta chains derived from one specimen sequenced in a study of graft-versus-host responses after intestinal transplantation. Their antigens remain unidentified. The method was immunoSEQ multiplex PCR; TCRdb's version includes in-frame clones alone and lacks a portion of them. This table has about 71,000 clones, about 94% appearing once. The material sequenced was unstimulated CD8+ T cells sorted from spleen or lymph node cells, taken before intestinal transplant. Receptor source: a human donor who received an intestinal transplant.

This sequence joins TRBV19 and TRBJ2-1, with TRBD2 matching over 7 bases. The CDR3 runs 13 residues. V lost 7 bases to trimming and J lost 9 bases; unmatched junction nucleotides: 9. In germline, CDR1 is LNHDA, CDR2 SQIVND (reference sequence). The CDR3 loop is CASTVGGGAEQFF. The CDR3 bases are TGTGCCAGTACGGTTGGGGGGGGAGCTGAGCAGTTCTTC.

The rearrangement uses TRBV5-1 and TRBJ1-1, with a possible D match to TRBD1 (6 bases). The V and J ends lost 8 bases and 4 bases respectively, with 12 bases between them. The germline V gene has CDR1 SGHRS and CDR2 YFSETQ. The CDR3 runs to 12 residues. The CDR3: CASLQGGTEAFF. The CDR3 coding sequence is TGCGCCAGTTTACAGGGCGGCACTGAAGCTTTCTTT. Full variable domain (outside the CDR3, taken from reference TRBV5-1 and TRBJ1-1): KAGVTQTPRYLIKTRGQQVTLSCSPISGHRSVSWYQQTPGQGLQFLFEYFSETQRNKGNFPGRFSGRQFSNSRSEMNVSTLELGDSALYLCASLQGGTEAFFGQGTRLTVV.

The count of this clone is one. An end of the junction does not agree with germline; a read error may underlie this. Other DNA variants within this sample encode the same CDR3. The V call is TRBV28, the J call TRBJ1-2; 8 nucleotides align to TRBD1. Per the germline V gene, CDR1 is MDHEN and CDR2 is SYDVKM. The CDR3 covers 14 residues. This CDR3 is CASSLGTGANGYTF. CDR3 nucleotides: TGCGCCAGCAGTTTAGGGACAGGAGCAAATGGCTACACCTTC.

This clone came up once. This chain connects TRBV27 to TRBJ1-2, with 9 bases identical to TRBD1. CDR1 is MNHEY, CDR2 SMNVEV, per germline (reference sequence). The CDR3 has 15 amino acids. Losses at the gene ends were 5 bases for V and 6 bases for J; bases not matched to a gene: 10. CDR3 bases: TGTGCCAGCAGTCCGTGGGGACAGGGAAACGATGGCTACACCTTC. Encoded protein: CASSPWGQGNDGYTF.

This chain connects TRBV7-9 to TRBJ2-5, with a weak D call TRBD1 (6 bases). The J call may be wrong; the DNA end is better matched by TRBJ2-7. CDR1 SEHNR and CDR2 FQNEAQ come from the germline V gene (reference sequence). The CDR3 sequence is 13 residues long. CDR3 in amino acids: CASSPMRGYEQYF. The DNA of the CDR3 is TGTGCCAGCAGCCCCATGAGGGGGTACGAGCAGTACTTC.

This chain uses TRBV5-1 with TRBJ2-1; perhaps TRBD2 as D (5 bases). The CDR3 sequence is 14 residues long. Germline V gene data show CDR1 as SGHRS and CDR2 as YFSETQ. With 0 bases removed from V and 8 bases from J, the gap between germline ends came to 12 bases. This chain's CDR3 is CASSLAAARDEQFF. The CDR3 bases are TGCGCCAGCAGCTTGGCGGCAGCGAGGGATGAGCAGTTCTTC.

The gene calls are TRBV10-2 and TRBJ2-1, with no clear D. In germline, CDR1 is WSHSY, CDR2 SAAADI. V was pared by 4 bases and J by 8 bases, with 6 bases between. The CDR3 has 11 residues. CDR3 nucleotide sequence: TGCGCCAGCAGTGCCGCGGATGAGCAGTTCTTC. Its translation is CASSAADEQFF.

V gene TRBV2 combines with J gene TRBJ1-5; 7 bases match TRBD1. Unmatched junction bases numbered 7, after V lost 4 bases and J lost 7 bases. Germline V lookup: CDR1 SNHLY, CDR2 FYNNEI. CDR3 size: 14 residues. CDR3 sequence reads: CASSVQQGRQPQHF. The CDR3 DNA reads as TGTGCCAGCAGTGTCCAACAGGGGAGACAGCCCCAGCATTTT. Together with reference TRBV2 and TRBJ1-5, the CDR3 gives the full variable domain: EPEVTQTPSHQVTQMGQEVILRCVPISNHLYFYWYRQILGQKVEFLVSFYNNEISEKSEIFDDQFSVERPDGSNFTLKIRSTKLEDSAMYFCASSVQQGRQPQHFGDGTRLSIL.

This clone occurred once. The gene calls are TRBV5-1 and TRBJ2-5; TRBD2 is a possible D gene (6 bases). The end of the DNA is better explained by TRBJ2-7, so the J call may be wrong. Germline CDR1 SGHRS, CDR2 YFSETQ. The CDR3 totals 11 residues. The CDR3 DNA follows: TGCGCCAGCGCTTTGGGGGGCGAGCAGTACTTC. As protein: CASALGGEQYF.

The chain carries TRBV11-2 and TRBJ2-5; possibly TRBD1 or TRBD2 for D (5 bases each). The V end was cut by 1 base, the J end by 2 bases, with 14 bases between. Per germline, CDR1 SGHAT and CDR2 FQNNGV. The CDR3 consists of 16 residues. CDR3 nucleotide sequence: TGTGCCAGCAGCTTAGCCCCCCGGGACGTACAAGAGACCCAGTACTTC. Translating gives CASSLAPRDVQETQYF.

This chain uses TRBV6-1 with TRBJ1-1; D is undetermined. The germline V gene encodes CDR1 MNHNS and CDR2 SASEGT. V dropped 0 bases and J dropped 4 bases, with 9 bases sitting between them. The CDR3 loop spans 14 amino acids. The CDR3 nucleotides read TGTGCCAGCAGTGAAGCCATCCGGGGCACTGAAGCTTTCTTT. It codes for CASSEAIRGTEAFF.

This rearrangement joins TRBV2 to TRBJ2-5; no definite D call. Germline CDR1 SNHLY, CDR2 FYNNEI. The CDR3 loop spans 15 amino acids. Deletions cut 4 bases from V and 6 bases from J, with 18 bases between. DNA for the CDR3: TGTGCCAGCAGTGTCCTAGGAAACTCAGTTAAGACCCAGTACTTC. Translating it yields CASSVLGNSVKTQYF.

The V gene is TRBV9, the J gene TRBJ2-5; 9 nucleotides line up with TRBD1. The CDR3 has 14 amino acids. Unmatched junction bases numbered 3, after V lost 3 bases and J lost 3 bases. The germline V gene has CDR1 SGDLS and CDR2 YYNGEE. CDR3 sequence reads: CASSETGGEETQYF. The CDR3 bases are TGTGCCAGCAGCGAGACAGGGGGGGAAGAGACCCAGTACTTC.

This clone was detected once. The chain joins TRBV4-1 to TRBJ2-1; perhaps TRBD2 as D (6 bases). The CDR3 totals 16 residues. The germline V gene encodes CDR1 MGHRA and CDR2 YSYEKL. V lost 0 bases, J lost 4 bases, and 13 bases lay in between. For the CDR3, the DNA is TGCGCCAGCAGCCAAGACCATAGCGGCAGATACAATGAGCAGTTCTTC. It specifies CASSQDHSGRYNEQFF.

The CDR3 DNA sequence: TGTGCCAGCAAACGGGACAGGACCGGTTGGGACCAAGAGACCCAGTACTTC. It specifies CASKRDRTGWDQETQYF. The V and J genes are TRBV7-3 and TRBJ2-5; TRBD1 matches at 8 bases. The germline CDR1 and CDR2 sequences are SGHTA and FQGTGA. V dropped 7 bases and J dropped 0; count of bases not matched to a gene: 13. The CDR3 contains 17 residues.

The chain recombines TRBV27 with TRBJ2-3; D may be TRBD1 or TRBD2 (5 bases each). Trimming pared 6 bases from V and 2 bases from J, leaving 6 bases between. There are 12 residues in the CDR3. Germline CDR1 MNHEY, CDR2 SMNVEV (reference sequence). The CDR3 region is CASRGDTDTQYF. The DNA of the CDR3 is TGTGCCAGCAGGGGGGACACAGATACGCAGTATTTT.

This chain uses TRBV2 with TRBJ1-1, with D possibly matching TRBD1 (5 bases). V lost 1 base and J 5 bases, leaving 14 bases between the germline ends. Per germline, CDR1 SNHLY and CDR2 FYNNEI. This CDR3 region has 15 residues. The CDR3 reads CASSEGWGRSTEAFF. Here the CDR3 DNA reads TGTGCCAGCAGTGAAGGTTGGGGCAGAAGTACTGAAGCTTTCTTT.

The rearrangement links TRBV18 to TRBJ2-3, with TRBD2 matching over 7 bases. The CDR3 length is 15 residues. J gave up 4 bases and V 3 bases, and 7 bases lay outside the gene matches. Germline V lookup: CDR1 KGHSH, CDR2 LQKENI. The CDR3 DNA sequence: TGTGCCAGCTCACCGGCGGGAGCGTCCCCAGATACGCAGTATTTT. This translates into CASSPAGASPDTQYF.

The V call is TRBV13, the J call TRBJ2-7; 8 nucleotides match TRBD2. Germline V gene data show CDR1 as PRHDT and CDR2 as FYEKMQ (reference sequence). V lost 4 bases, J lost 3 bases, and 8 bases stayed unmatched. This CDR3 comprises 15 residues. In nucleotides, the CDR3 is TGTGCCAGCAGCTCCACCGGGACTAGGGTCTACGAGCAGTACTTC. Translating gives CASSSTGTRVYEQYF.